Many counts were recorded for the clone carrying this TCR beta chain. Its matching antigen is unknown. Tagging with unique molecular identifiers was a feature of the TCR beta cDNA libraries. With about 0.95 to 11 million T cells as the source, some 500,000 cDNA molecules resulted. TCRdb used MiXCR to reprocess the PCR reads, holding one entry per CDR3 protein. The table has hundreds of thousands of distinct CDR3 sequences, around 34% seen once. This entry comes from a study of post-analysis software for immune sequencing data. This CDR3 has 13 amino acids. V was trimmed by 6 bases and J by 1 base, leaving 9 bases between them. Study results and caveats: Patients carried a few TRBV segments more frequently than controls did, and TRBV5-6, TRBV5-1 and TRBV20-1 were among them.

The TCR comes from a girl aged 10 to 17 with multiple sclerosis. The chain uses TRBV12-3 or TRBV12-4 and TRBJ1-1, with D tentatively TRBD1 (6 bases). The specimen sequenced was blood. CDR3 loop: CASSLRGNTEAFF. The DNA for the CDR3 is TGTGCCAGCAGCCTCAGGGGGAACACTGAAGCTTTCTTT.